A single sample is the source of the 31 T cell receptor beta chains below, sequenced in a study of shared clonotypes between healthy human individuals (TCRdb year 2020). The library was made by the immunoSEQ multiplex PCR assay. Not all clones reach the TCRdb copy of this immuneACCESS table, which keeps in-frame sequences only. Checked studies attribute under half of the gap to unresolved V genes and leave the rest unexplained. This sample gives some 2.1 million clones in total; 95% of them show up just once. The ten largest clones capture 0.13% of the sample. Input material: naive CD4+ T cells sorted from blood. The cell subset or site tag for this specimen amounts to: CD45RA+ positively selected. The receptors originated from a man aged 18 to 30 in good health.

The rearrangement uses TRBV11-2 and TRBJ2-5, with 7 nucleotides matching TRBD1. V was pared by 4 bases and J by 1 base, with 6 bases of the junction left unmatched. CDR1 is SGHAT and CDR2 is FQNNGV in the germline V gene. CDR3 length equals 15 residues. The CDR3 loop is CASSWTRQGQETQYF. CDR3 coding DNA: TGTGCCAGCAGCTGGACAAGACAGGGCCAAGAGACCCAGTACTTC. Supplemented by reference TRBV11-2 and TRBJ2-5, the full variable domain reads EAGVAQSPRYKIIEKRQSVAFWCNPISGHATLYWYQQILGQGPKLLIQFQNNGVVDDSQLPKDRFSAERLKGVDSTLKIQPAKLEDSAVYLCASSWTRQGQETQYFGPGTRLLVL.

This sequence joins TRBV6-5 and TRBJ1-1; 8 bases agree with TRBD1. V lost 5 bases and J lost 1; bases outside the gene matches: 6. The germline gives CDR1 MNHEY, CDR2 SVGAGI. This CDR3 is 15 amino acids long. The CDR3 DNA follows: TGTGCCAGCAGTCCTACCGGGACAGGGAACACTGAAGCTTTCTTT. The encoded protein is CASSPTGTGNTEAFF.

The chain uses TRBV20-1 and TRBJ2-1; no definite D call. Trimming took 5 bases from V and 10 from J, leaving 9 bases between them. Germline CDR1 and CDR2: DFQATT and SNEGSKA (reference sequence). The CDR3 is made up of 10 amino acids. Here the CDR3 reads CSAYFGEQFF. In DNA, the CDR3 is TGCAGTGCTTACTTCGGCGAGCAGTTCTTC.

The chain uses TRBV5-5 and TRBJ1-6, with D possibly matching TRBD1 (5 bases). CDR1 SGHKS and CDR2 YYEKEE come from the germline V gene (reference sequence). V lost 4 bases to trimming and J lost 8 bases, with 13 bases between them. The CDR3 totals 14 residues. CDR3: CASSTGVVDSPLHF. Written as DNA, the CDR3 is TGTGCCAGCAGCACGGGGGTGGTAGATTCACCCCTCCACTTT.

The CDR3 region has the DNA TGTGCCAGCAGAAGGGCGGGTAATCAGCCCCAGCATTTT. Protein sequence: CASRRAGNQPQHF. The genes are TRBV6-1 and TRBJ1-5; D gene ambiguous. The V end was cut by 6 bases, the J end by 4 bases, with 10 bases between. This CDR3 comprises 13 residues. The germline V gene encodes CDR1 MNHNS and CDR2 SASEGT.

J is TRBJ2-1 and V is TRBV27; D may correspond to TRBD1 or TRBD2 (6 bases each). Looked up from germline, CDR1 is MNHEY and CDR2 is SMNVEV (reference sequence). The CDR3 has 22 residues. V lost 4 bases and J lost 0, with 31 bases in between. The DNA for the CDR3 is TGTGCCAGCAGTTCGAAGACAGGTGGGGGGACAAACCACCCCAGCTCCTACAATGAGCAGTTCTTC. Amino acid sequence: CASSSKTGGGTNHPSSYNEQFF.

This clone was recorded once. This chain joins TRBV6-4 and TRBJ2-2; tentatively, D is TRBD2 (5 bases). Germline CDR1 reads MRHNA; CDR2 reads SNTAGT. The CDR3 is 15 amino acids. The V end lost 2 bases, the J end lost 1 base, and 8 bases lay between the germline ends. The CDR3 DNA reads as TGTGCCAGCAGTGACGCGGGTCAGAACACCGGGGAGCTGTTTTTT. Encoded protein: CASSDAGQNTGELFF.

The chain combines TRBV15 with TRBJ2-7; D gene unclear. Germline assignment: CDR1 LNHNV and CDR2 YYDKDF (reference sequence). V shed 0 bases and J shed 0 bases, with 6 bases lying between them. The CDR3 has 14 amino acids. The CDR3, as DNA: TGTGCCACCAGCAGAGATGTGAACTCCTACGAGCAGTACTTC. This gives the protein CATSRDVNSYEQYF.

Worth noting for this clone: The sample contains more than one DNA sequence encoding this CDR3. This chain links TRBV6-5 with TRBJ2-7; no reliable D call. This CDR3 region has 12 residues. In germline, CDR1 is MNHEY, CDR2 SVGAGI. The V end lost 6 bases, the J end lost 7 bases, and 13 bases lay between the germline ends. The CDR3: CASRRGGGEQYF. The CDR3 DNA sequence: TGTGCCAGCAGGAGAGGCGGTGGGGAGCAGTACTTC.

This clone came up once. The gene calls are TRBV5-1 and TRBJ2-1, with TRBD2 as a possible D gene (6 bases). The CDR3 has 15 amino acids. V lost 1 base and J 5 bases, leaving 13 bases between the germline ends. Looked up from germline, CDR1 is SGHRS and CDR2 is YFSETQ. CDR3 bases: TGCGCCAGCAGCTTGAACGCGGGACGTAACAATGAGCAGTTCTTC. Protein sequence: CASSLNAGRNNEQFF. The variable domain in full, completed from reference TRBV5-1 and TRBJ2-1, reads KAGVTQTPRYLIKTRGQQVTLSCSPISGHRSVSWYQQTPGQGLQFLFEYFSETQRNKGNFPGRFSGRQFSNSRSEMNVSTLELGDSALYLCASSLNAGRNNEQFFGPGTRLTVL.

CDR3 in amino acids: CASSLGGGEQFF. DNA of the CDR3: TGCGCCAGCAGTTTAGGGGGAGGTGAGCAGTTCTTC. The chain has TRBV10-1 and TRBJ2-1; D could derive from TRBD1 or TRBD2 (6 bases each). Germline-derived CDR1 and CDR2 are WNHNN and SYGVQD (reference sequence). The length of the CDR3 is 12 residues. With 5 bases removed from V and 9 bases from J, the gap between germline ends came to 11 bases.

The J gene is TRBJ1-3, the V gene TRBV4-3; D gene uncertain. The CDR3 loop spans 16 amino acids. The V and J ends lost 0 bases and 0 bases respectively, with 9 bases between them. Looked up from germline, CDR1 is LGHNA and CDR2 is YSLEER. Here the CDR3 reads CASSQDRAVSGNTIYF. The CDR3 DNA is TGCGCCAGCAGCCAAGATAGGGCAGTCTCTGGAAACACCATATATTTT.

The chain joins TRBV11-2 to TRBJ2-1; 12 bases agree with TRBD2. Germline values: CDR1 SGHAT, CDR2 FQNNGV. With V trimmed by 1 base and J by 8 bases, 3 bases remained unmatched. The CDR3 is 15 residues long. CDR3 DNA: TGTGCCAGCAGCTTAGTGGCTAGCGGGAGGGATGAGCAGTTCTTC. Translated, it gives CASSLVASGRDEQFF.

This CDR3 reads CASSLLTGGDQPQHF. CDR3 bases: TGCGCCAGCAGCTTGCTGACAGGGGGCGATCAGCCCCAGCATTTT. The chain links TRBV5-1 to TRBJ1-5; 10 bases agree with TRBD1. The V gene's germline CDR1 is SGHRS and CDR2 YFSETQ. V trimming: 1 base; J trimming: 5 bases; junction bases outside the gene matches: 3. CDR3 length equals 15 residues.

This clone came up once. This chain links TRBV2 with TRBJ1-4; D not certain. The CDR3 spans 15 residues. With 5 bases removed from V and 4 bases from J, the gap between germline ends came to 14 bases. In germline, CDR1 is SNHLY, CDR2 FYNNEI. The CDR3 DNA reads TGTGCCAGCAGTCCCAGCACTGGGTATAATGAAAAACTGTTTTTT. This translates into CASSPSTGYNEKLFF.

The V and J genes are TRBV7-2 and TRBJ2-1; no definite D call. This CDR3 is built from 14 residues. V dropped 1 base and J dropped 3 bases, with 7 bases sitting between them. The germline V gene encodes CDR1 SGHTA and CDR2 FQGNSA. The CDR3 DNA is TGTGCCAGCAGCTTAGTTAACAACTACAATGAGCAGTTCTTC. Protein product: CASSLVNNYNEQFF. Full variable domain (missing parts from reference TRBV7-2 and TRBJ2-1): GAGVSQSPSNKVTEKGKDVELRCDPISGHTALYWYRQSLGQGLEFLIYFQGNSAPDKSGLPSDRFSAERTGGSVSTLTIQRTQQEDSAVYLCASSLVNNYNEQFFGPGTRLTVL.

Concerning this clone: In the same sample, other DNA sequences code for this CDR3. The chain combines TRBV2 with TRBJ2-7; 14 bases map to TRBD2. CDR1 and CDR2 (germline): SNHLY, FYNNEI. This CDR3 is built from 15 residues. V gave up 1 base and J gave up 5 bases; unmatched junction bases: 1. The CDR3 DNA reads as TGTGCCAGCAGTGAAGGGACTAGCGGGGGGAACGAGCAGTACTTC. Translating it yields CASSEGTSGGNEQYF.

The chain combines TRBV30 with TRBJ1-1; D is unclear. The CDR3 consists of 12 residues. The V gene lost 0 bases and the J gene lost 7 bases, with 9 bases spanning the gap. Per germline, CDR1 GTSNPN and CDR2 SVGIG (reference sequence). The CDR3 nucleotides are TGTGCCTGGAGTGTAGGAGGATATGAAGCTTTCTTT. Translation: CAWSVGGYEAFF.

CDR3 coding DNA: TGTGCCATTGGCGGGGGGCAGTACAATGAGCAGTTCTTC. Translating it yields CAIGGGQYNEQFF. The chain employs TRBV28 and TRBJ2-1; TRBD2 agrees at 8 bases. Germline values: CDR1 MDHEN, CDR2 SYDVKM. This CDR3 region has 13 residues. J was trimmed by 4 bases and V by 10 bases; bases with no gene match: 6.

This chain uses TRBV7-2 with TRBJ2-1; D is unresolved. V was cut by 5 bases and J by 2 bases, with 7 bases left in between. Germline CDR1 is SGHTA and CDR2 is FQGNSA. This CDR3 comprises 13 residues. CDR3 amino acids: CASSGYTYNEQFF. CDR3 DNA sequence: TGTGCCAGCAGCGGGTACACCTACAATGAGCAGTTCTTC. Combining the CDR3 with reference TRBV7-2 and TRBJ2-1 gives the whole variable domain GAGVSQSPSNKVTEKGKDVELRCDPISGHTALYWYRQSLGQGLEFLIYFQGNSAPDKSGLPSDRFSAERTGGSVSTLTIQRTQQEDSAVYLCASSGYTYNEQFFGPGTRLTVL.

The J gene is TRBJ1-5, the V gene TRBV19; 7 bases match TRBD1. Per the germline V gene, CDR1 is LNHDA and CDR2 is SQIVND (reference sequence). The CDR3 spans 14 residues. The V segment lost 9 bases and the J segment 5 bases; nucleotides outside the gene matches: 10. The CDR3 coding sequence is TGTGCCAGCAACGCCGGGACAGATTATCAGCCCCAGCATTTT. This gives the protein CASNAGTDYQPQHF.

This clone was seen once. The CDR3 reads CASRWTGGHGELFF. CDR3 DNA sequence: TGTGCCAGCAGGTGGACAGGGGGCCACGGGGAGCTGTTTTTT. This rearrangement joins TRBV27 to TRBJ2-2; 11 nucleotides match TRBD1. With V trimmed by 6 bases and J by 7 bases, 4 bases remained unmatched. Per germline, CDR1 MNHEY and CDR2 SMNVEV (reference sequence). The CDR3 runs 14 residues.

Concerning this clone itself: This CDR3 is also generated by other DNA sequences in the sample. The chain has TRBV6-5 and TRBJ2-7; 8 bases match TRBD1. CDR1 and CDR2 (germline): MNHEY, SVGAGI. V trimming: 5 bases; J trimming: 0 bases; junction bases outside the gene matches: 3. The CDR3 is 14 amino acids. CDR3: CASSRGTGSYEQYF. For the CDR3, the DNA is TGTGCCAGCAGTCGCGGGACAGGCTCCTACGAGCAGTACTTC.

The rearrangement uses TRBV5-4 and TRBJ2-6; D not resolved. V lost 0 bases and J 1 base, leaving 11 bases between the germline ends. Looked up from germline, CDR1 is SGHNT and CDR2 is YYREEE (reference sequence). The CDR3 is 17 residues long. This CDR3 is CASSLDPSGSGANVLTF. The CDR3 DNA reads as TGTGCCAGCAGCTTGGATCCATCGGGTTCTGGGGCCAACGTCCTGACTTTC.

On this clone: This same CDR3 is encoded by further DNA sequences in the sample. The rearrangement links TRBV2 to TRBJ2-3; either TRBD1 or TRBD2 may fit D (6 bases each). V lost 4 bases and J 2 bases, leaving 13 bases between the germline ends. The CDR3 totals 15 residues. Germline V gives CDR1 SNHLY, CDR2 FYNNEI. CDR3 sequence: CASSGGGGDTDTQYF. CDR3 bases: TGTGCCAGCAGTGGAGGAGGGGGAGACACAGATACGCAGTATTTT.

CDR3 residues: CAISESYSSNEKLFF. CDR3 nucleotide sequence: TGTGCCATCAGTGAGTCGTACAGCTCGAATGAAAAACTGTTTTTT. The V and J genes are TRBV10-3 and TRBJ1-4; D unresolved. Trimming took off 0 bases at V and 5 bases at J, with 10 bases between the two ends. CDR3 length: 15 amino acids. Germline V gene lookup returns CDR1 ENHRY and CDR2 SYGVKD.

The chain links TRBV7-2 to TRBJ2-1; D unresolved. V lost 0 bases and J lost 10, with 4 bases in between. The CDR3 is made up of 11 amino acids. Germline assignment: CDR1 SGHTA and CDR2 FQGNSA. The CDR3 sequence is CASSLALEQFF. The CDR3 nucleotides are TGTGCCAGCAGCTTAGCTTTAGAGCAGTTCTTC. Variable domain in full (rest from reference TRBV7-2 and TRBJ2-1): GAGVSQSPSNKVTEKGKDVELRCDPISGHTALYWYRQSLGQGLEFLIYFQGNSAPDKSGLPSDRFSAERTGGSVSTLTIQRTQQEDSAVYLCASSLALEQFFGPGTRLTVL.

The chain joins TRBV15 to TRBJ2-5; TRBD1 matches at 8 bases. This CDR3 spans 15 amino acids. In germline, CDR1 is LNHNV, CDR2 YYDKDF (reference sequence). J lost 0 bases, V lost 2 bases, and 2 bases had no gene match. DNA for the CDR3: TGTGCCACCAGCAGATTGGACAGGGACCAAGAGACCCAGTACTTC. The encoded protein is CATSRLDRDQETQYF.

The chain uses TRBV29-1 and TRBJ1-1; maybe TRBD1 (5 bases). The CDR3 covers 13 residues. V lost 7 bases and J 5 bases, leaving 17 bases between the germline ends. The germline V gene encodes CDR1 SQVTM and CDR2 ANQGSEA. CDR3 region: CSANDGGGTEAFF. The CDR3 DNA reads as TGCAGCGCTAATGATGGGGGAGGGACTGAAGCTTTCTTT. Together with reference TRBV29-1 and TRBJ1-1, the CDR3 gives the full variable domain: SAVISQKPSRDICQRGTSLTIQCQVDSQVTMMFWYRQQPGQSLTLIATANQGSEATYESGFVIDKFPISRPNLTFSTLTVSNMSPEDSSIYLCSANDGGGTEAFFGQGTRLTVV.

The chain carries TRBV5-5 and TRBJ1-4; TRBD1 might be the D (6 bases). CDR1 SGHKS and CDR2 YYEKEE come from the germline V gene (reference sequence). V was clipped by 6 bases and J by 5 bases, with 14 bases between them. This CDR3 region has 14 residues. The CDR3 loop is CASTPRGGNEKLFF. The CDR3 DNA sequence: TGTGCCAGCACCCCTCGGGGGGGCAATGAAAAACTGTTTTTT.

A note on this clone: One end of the junction does not line up with germline, which may come from a read error. Other DNA sequences in this specimen translate into the identical CDR3. This chain joins TRBV20-1 and TRBJ2-6; the D is unclear. Per germline, CDR1 DFQATT and CDR2 SNEGSKA (reference sequence). The length of the CDR3 is 11 residues. CDR3 DNA sequence: TGCAGTGCGAGAGGGGCCAACGTCCTGACTTTC. Translated, it gives CSARGANVLTF.